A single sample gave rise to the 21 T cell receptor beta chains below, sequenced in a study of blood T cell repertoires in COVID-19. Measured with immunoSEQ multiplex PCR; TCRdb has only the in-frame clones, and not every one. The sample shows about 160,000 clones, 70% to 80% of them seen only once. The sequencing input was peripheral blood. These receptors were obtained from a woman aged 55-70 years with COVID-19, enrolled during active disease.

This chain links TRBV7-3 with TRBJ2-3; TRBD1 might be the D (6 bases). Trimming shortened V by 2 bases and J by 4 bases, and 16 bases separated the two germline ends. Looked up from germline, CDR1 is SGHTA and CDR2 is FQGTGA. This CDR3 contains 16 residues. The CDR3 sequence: CASSLGSRGRADTQYF. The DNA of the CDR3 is TGTGCCAGCAGCTTAGGATCCAGGGGCAGGGCAGATACGCAGTATTTT.

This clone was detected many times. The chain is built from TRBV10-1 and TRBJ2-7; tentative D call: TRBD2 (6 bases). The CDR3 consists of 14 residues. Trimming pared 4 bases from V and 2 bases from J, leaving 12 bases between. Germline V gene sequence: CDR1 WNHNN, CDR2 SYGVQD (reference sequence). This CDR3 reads CASSVRRVAYEQYF. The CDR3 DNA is TGCGCCAGCAGTGTTCGGAGGGTAGCCTACGAGCAGTACTTC.

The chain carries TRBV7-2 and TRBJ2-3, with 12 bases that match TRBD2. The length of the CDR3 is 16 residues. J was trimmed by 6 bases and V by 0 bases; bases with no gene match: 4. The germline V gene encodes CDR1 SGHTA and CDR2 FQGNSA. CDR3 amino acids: CASSLALTSGRDTQYF. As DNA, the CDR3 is TGTGCCAGCAGCTTAGCACTTACTAGCGGGAGGGATACGCAGTATTTT. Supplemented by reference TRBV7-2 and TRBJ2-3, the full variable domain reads GAGVSQSPSNKVTEKGKDVELRCDPISGHTALYWYRQSLGQGLEFLIYFQGNSAPDKSGLPSDRFSAERTGGSVSTLTIQRTQQEDSAVYLCASSLALTSGRDTQYFGPGTRLTVL.

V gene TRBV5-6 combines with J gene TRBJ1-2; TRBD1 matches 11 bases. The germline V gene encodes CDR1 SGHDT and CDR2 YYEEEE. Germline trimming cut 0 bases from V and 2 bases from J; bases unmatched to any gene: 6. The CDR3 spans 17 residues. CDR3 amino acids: CASSLVGQGARNYGYTF. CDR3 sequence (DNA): TGTGCCAGCAGCTTGGTAGGACAGGGGGCGAGGAACTATGGCTACACCTTC.

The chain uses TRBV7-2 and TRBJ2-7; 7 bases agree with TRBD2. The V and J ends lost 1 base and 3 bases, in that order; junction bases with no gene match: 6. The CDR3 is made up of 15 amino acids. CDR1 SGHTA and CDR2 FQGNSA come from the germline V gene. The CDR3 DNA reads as TGTGCCAGCAGCTTAGTTGCGCGGGAGTACTACGAGCAGTACTTC. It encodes CASSLVAREYYEQYF.

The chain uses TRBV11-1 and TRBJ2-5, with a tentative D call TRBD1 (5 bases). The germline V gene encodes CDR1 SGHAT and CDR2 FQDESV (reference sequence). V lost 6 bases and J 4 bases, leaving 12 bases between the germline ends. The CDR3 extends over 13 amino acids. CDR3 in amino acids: CASRRGQGETQYF. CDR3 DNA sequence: TGTGCCAGCAGGAGAGGCCAGGGAGAGACCCAGTACTTC.

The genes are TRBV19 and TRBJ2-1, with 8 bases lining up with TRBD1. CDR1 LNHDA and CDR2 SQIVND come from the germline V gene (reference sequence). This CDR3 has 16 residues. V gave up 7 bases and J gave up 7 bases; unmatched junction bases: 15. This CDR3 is CASTQRGQVRQNEQFF. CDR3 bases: TGTGCCAGTACCCAAAGGGGACAGGTCCGACAGAATGAGCAGTTCTTC.

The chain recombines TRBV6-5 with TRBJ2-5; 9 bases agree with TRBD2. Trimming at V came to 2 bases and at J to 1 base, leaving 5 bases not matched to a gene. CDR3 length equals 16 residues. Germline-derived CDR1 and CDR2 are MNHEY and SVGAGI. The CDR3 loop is CASSYGSGGPQETQYF. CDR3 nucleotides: TGTGCCAGCAGTTACGGGAGCGGGGGGCCCCAAGAGACCCAGTACTTC.

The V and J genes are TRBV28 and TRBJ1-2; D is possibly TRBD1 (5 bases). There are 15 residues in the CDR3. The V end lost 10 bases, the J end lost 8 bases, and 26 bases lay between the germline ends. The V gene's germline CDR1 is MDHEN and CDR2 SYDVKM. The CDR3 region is CATVLGGLPSEGYTF. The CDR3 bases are TGTGCCACCGTCCTGGGGGGACTGCCCTCTGAGGGCTACACCTTC.

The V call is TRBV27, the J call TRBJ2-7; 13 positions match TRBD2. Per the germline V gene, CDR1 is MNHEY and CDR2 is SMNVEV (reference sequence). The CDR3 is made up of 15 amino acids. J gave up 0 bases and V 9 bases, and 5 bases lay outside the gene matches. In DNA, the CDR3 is TGTGCCAGAGGGACTAGCGGGGTTAGCTCCTACGAGCAGTACTTC. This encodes CARGTSGVSSYEQYF.

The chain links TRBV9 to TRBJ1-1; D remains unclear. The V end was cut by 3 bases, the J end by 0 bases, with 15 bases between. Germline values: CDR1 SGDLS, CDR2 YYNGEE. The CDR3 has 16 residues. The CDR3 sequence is CASSGGPTVMNTEAFF. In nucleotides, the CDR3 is TGTGCCAGCAGCGGAGGGCCTACAGTTATGAACACTGAAGCTTTCTTT.

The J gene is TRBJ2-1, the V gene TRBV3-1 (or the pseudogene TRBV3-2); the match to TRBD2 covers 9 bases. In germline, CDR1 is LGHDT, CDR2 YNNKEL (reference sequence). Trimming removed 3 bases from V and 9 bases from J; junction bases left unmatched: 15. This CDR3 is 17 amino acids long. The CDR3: CASSHSASGIHKGEQFF. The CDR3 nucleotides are TGTGCCAGCAGCCACTCTGCTAGCGGGATACATAAGGGTGAGCAGTTCTTC.

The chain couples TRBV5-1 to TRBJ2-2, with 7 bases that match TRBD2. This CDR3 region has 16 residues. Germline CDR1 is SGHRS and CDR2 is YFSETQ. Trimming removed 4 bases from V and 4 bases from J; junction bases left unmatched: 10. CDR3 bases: TGCGCCAGCAGCCCTAGGACGGGAGGAGGCACCGGGGAGCTGTTTTTT. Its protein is CASSPRTGGGTGELFF.

The CDR3, as DNA: TGCGCCAGCAGCCTAGGGGATGGTGAGCAGTTCTTC. Its translation is CASSLGDGEQFF. The chain recombines TRBV4-3 with TRBJ2-1; the D gene is possibly TRBD1 (5 bases). The CDR3 has 12 amino acids. V lost 4 bases, J lost 9 bases, and 10 bases lay in between. Germline V gene data show CDR1 as LGHNA and CDR2 as YSLEER.

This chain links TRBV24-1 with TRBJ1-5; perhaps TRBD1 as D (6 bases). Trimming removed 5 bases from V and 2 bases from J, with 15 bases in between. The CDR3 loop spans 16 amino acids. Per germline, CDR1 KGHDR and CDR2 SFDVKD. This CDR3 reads CATSATGYGRNQPQHF. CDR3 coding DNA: TGTGCCACCAGTGCTACAGGGTACGGGCGCAATCAGCCCCAGCATTTT.

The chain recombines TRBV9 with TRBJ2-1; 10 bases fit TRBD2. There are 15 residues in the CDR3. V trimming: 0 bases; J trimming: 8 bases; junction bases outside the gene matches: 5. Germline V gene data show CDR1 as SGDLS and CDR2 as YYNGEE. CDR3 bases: TGTGCCAGCAGCGTAGACCTAGCGGGAGTGGATGAGCAGTTCTTC. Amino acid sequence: CASSVDLAGVDEQFF.

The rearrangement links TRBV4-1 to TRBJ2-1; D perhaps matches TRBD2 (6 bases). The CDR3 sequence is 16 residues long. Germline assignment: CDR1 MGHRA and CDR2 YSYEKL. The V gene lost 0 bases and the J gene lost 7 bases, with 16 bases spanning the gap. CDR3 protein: CASSQDRDFGGNEQFF. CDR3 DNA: TGCGCCAGCAGCCAAGACCGGGACTTCGGTGGGAATGAGCAGTTCTTC.

CDR3 coding DNA: TGTGCCAGTAGTACCCGAGCCGACACCTTTAGCAATCAGCCCCAGCATTTT. As protein: CASSTRADTFSNQPQHF. The chain combines TRBV19 with TRBJ1-5; unclear D gene. V lost 4 bases to trimming and J lost 0 bases, with 16 bases between them. The CDR3 has 17 amino acids. In germline, CDR1 is LNHDA, CDR2 SQIVND (reference sequence).

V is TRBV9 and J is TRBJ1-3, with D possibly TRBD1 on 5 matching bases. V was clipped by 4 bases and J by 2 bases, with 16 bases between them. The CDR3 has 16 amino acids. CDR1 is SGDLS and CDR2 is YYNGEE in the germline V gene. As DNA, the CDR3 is TGTGCCAGCAGCTCCTCCCCCGGGGGTCCTGGAAACACCATATATTTT. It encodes CASSSSPGGPGNTIYF.

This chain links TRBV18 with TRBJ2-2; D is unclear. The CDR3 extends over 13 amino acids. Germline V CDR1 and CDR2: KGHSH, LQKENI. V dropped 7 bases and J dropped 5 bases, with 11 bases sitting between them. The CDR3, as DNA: TGTGCCAGCTTAGACTGGGTTACCGGGGAGCTGTTTTTT. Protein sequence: CASLDWVTGELFF. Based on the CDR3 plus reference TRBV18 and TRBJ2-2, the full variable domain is NAGVMQNPRHLVRRRGQEARLRCSPMKGHSHVYWYRQLPEEGLKFMVYLQKENIIDESGMPKERFSAEFPKEGPSILRIQQVVRGDSAAYFCASLDWVTGELFFGEGSRLTVL.

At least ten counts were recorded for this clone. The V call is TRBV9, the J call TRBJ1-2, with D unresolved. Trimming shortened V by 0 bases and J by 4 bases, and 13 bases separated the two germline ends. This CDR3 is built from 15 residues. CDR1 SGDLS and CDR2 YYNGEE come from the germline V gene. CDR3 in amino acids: CASSVGSSPGYGYTF. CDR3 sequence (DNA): TGTGCCAGCAGCGTAGGATCCAGCCCGGGCTATGGCTACACCTTC.